One and the same sample provided the 21 T cell receptor beta chains below, sequenced in a study of beta chain features in type 1 diabetes. Expressed TCRB transcripts were sequenced because the entire RNA isolate underwent reverse transcription. Method: immunoSEQ multiplex PCR; TCRdb's copy keeps in-frame clones and lacks some. The sample lists approximately 250,000 clones; 9% to 10% were seen once. Sequences were obtained from naive CD4+ T cells from blood. Receptor source: a young woman in good health.

This clone was seen a few times. The chain couples TRBV15 to TRBJ2-7; TRBD1 matches 9 bases. CDR1 is LNHNV, CDR2 YYDKDF, per germline (reference sequence). This CDR3 comprises 17 residues. J was trimmed by 2 bases and V by 3 bases; bases with no gene match: 11. Written as DNA, the CDR3 is TGTGCCACCAGCAGCGAACCTCCGGGACAGGGTACCTACGAGCAGTACTTC. It codes for CATSSEPPGQGTYEQYF. Full variable domain (remainder filled in from reference TRBV15 and TRBJ2-7): DAMVIQNPRYQVTQFGKPVTLSCSQTLNHNVMYWYQQKSSQAPKLLFHYYDKDFNNEADTPDNFQSRRPNTSFCFLDIRSPGLGDTAMYLCATSSEPPGQGTYEQYFGPGTRLTVT.

The CDR3 nucleotides read TGCGCCAGCAGCTTAAACGGCGGGGGAACGACCGGGGAGCTGTTTTTT. Protein: CASSLNGGGTTGELFF. The V call is TRBV5-1, the J call TRBJ2-2; TRBD2 matches at 7 bases. The CDR3 loop spans 16 amino acids. V shed 2 bases, J shed 5 bases, and the junction held 9 bases outside the gene matches. Germline-derived CDR1 and CDR2 are SGHRS and YFSETQ.

This clone was seen more than once but under ten times. The rearrangement joins TRBV6-5 to TRBJ2-3; 7 bases match TRBD2. Unmatched junction bases numbered 2, after V lost 2 bases and J lost 0 bases. This CDR3 region has 15 residues. Germline V CDR1 and CDR2: MNHEY, SVGAGI. In nucleotides, the CDR3 is TGTGCCAGCAGTTACCCGGGGGGTAGCACAGATACGCAGTATTTT. As protein: CASSYPGGSTDTQYF.

This clone was recorded a few times. The chain recombines TRBV2 with TRBJ2-6; 7 bases fit TRBD1. This CDR3 has 14 amino acids. Germline assignment: CDR1 SNHLY and CDR2 FYNNEI. V lost 6 bases, J lost 1 base, and 0 bases stayed unmatched. Here the CDR3 reads CASRDRSGANVLTF. As DNA, the CDR3 is TGTGCCAGCAGGGACAGGTCTGGGGCCAACGTCCTGACTTTC.

This clone turned up a few times. The chain uses TRBV5-1 and TRBJ1-2, with D possibly being TRBD1 (6 bases). Trimming stripped 0 bases from V and 8 bases from J, with 17 bases between. Per the germline V gene, CDR1 is SGHRS and CDR2 is YFSETQ. The CDR3 loop spans 15 amino acids. CDR3 sequence reads: CASSLGVRQVRGYTF. For the CDR3, the DNA is TGCGCCAGCAGCTTGGGGGTGAGACAGGTGCGGGGCTACACCTTC.

This clone was recorded a few times. The chain joins TRBV7-9 to TRBJ1-1, with D possibly matching TRBD1 (6 bases). CDR1 SEHNR and CDR2 FQNEAQ come from the germline V gene (reference sequence). The CDR3 covers 15 residues. V dropped 5 bases and J dropped 4 bases, with 17 bases sitting between them. The CDR3 is CASSPAGQGITEAFF. In DNA form, the CDR3 reads TGTGCCAGCAGCCCCGCCGGTCAGGGGATCACTGAAGCTTTCTTT.

The chain carries TRBV5-1 and TRBJ2-2; 7 nucleotides match TRBD1. Germline assignment: CDR1 SGHRS and CDR2 YFSETQ. CDR3 length: 16 residues. V lost 2 bases and J lost 1; bases outside the gene matches: 5. The CDR3 bases are TGCGCCAGCAGCTTCGGACAGGTCAGGAACACCGGGGAGCTGTTTTTT. Translation: CASSFGQVRNTGELFF.

This chain links TRBV15 with TRBJ1-4; D is unresolved. This CDR3 comprises 13 residues. Germline CDR1 is LNHNV and CDR2 is YYDKDF (reference sequence). V lost 4 bases, J lost 8 bases, and 11 bases lay in between. For the CDR3, the DNA is TGTGCCACCAGCACCCGGGGTGAAGAAAAACTGTTTTTT. It codes for CATSTRGEEKLFF.

The DNA for the CDR3 is TGTGCCAGCAGTTTTTCCGCCGGACTAGCGGCCTCCTACGAGCAGTACTTC. This sequence encodes CASSFSAGLAASYEQYF. This chain joins TRBV7-6 and TRBJ2-7, with 10 bases that match TRBD2. Trimming at V came to 6 bases and at J to 0 bases, leaving 11 bases not matched to a gene. This CDR3 has 17 residues. Germline values: CDR1 SGHVS, CDR2 FNYEAQ.

Only a few counts were recorded for this clone. V and J are TRBV2 and TRBJ1-2, with D hard to call. The V and J ends lost 8 bases and 3 bases respectively, with 16 bases between them. Germline CDR1 and CDR2: SNHLY and FYNNEI. The CDR3 length is 14 residues. The CDR3 region is CASLEKWEDYGYTF. CDR3 DNA sequence: TGTGCCAGCCTGGAAAAATGGGAGGACTATGGCTACACCTTC.

The chain combines TRBV15 with TRBJ2-1, with no clear D. The CDR3 covers 12 residues. Germline lookup yields CDR1 LNHNV and CDR2 YYDKDF (reference sequence). V was pared by 0 bases and J by 9 bases, with 6 bases between. CDR3 region: CATSRDRSEQFF. The CDR3 DNA is TGTGCCACCAGCAGAGATAGGAGTGAGCAGTTCTTC.

The gene calls are TRBV18 and TRBJ2-5; D is uncertain. Germline values: CDR1 KGHSH, CDR2 LQKENI. The CDR3 extends over 12 amino acids. With 4 bases removed from V and 5 bases from J, the gap between germline ends came to 8 bases. The CDR3 sequence is CASSQFAETQYF. The CDR3 coding sequence is TGTGCCAGCTCACAGTTTGCGGAGACCCAGTACTTC.

This clone was observed a few times. The chain combines TRBV18 with TRBJ2-2; 7 nucleotides align to TRBD1. Germline CDR1 KGHSH, CDR2 LQKENI. J lost 3 bases, V lost 3 bases, and 4 bases had no gene match. This CDR3 is 15 amino acids long. The chain's CDR3 is CASSPKTGYTGELFF. The CDR3 region has the DNA TGTGCCAGCTCACCGAAGACAGGGTACACCGGGGAGCTGTTTTTT.

This clone was seen only a few times. The chain is built from TRBV18 and TRBJ1-1; perhaps TRBD1 as D (6 bases). Trimming left V 1 base short and J 0 bases short, with 18 bases between. Looked up from germline, CDR1 is KGHSH and CDR2 is LQKENI. The CDR3 loop spans 18 amino acids. Here the CDR3 reads CASSPRIRAGEVNTEAFF. The CDR3 DNA follows: TGTGCCAGCTCACCACGGATCAGGGCAGGGGAAGTGAACACTGAAGCTTTCTTT.

This clone was counted only a few times. J is TRBJ1-2 and V is TRBV19; the match to TRBD1 covers 9 bases. Germline assignment: CDR1 LNHDA and CDR2 SQIVND (reference sequence). This CDR3 has 11 amino acids. Trimming at V came to 8 bases and at J to 5 bases, leaving 0 bases not matched to a gene. CDR3 DNA sequence: TGTGCCAGTGGACAGGGGTATGGCTACACCTTC. This codes for CASGQGYGYTF.

The V gene is TRBV7-9, the J gene TRBJ1-5; perhaps TRBD1 as D (5 bases). Per germline, CDR1 SEHNR and CDR2 FQNEAQ (reference sequence). The length of the CDR3 is 12 residues. V was trimmed by 1 base and J by 9 bases, leaving 7 bases between them. CDR3 nucleotides: TGTGCCAGCAGCTTAGGGGACTTGCCCCAGCATTTT. It yields the protein CASSLGDLPQHF.

This clone was seen a few times. The rearrangement uses TRBV19 and TRBJ2-7, with 9 bases matching TRBD1. The CDR3 spans 14 residues. Looked up from germline, CDR1 is LNHDA and CDR2 is SQIVND (reference sequence). J gave up 6 bases and V 3 bases, and 6 bases lay outside the gene matches. CDR3 region: CASSMGTGRGEQYF. CDR3 in DNA: TGTGCCAGTAGTATGGGGACAGGGAGAGGCGAGCAGTACTTC.

The table lists this clone with a few counts. The chain joins TRBV11-2 to TRBJ2-7; 9 bases agree with TRBD1. The V and J ends lost 2 bases and 4 bases, in that order; junction bases with no gene match: 3. Germline lookup yields CDR1 SGHAT and CDR2 FQNNGV. There are 14 residues in the CDR3. The CDR3 DNA sequence: TGTGCCAGCAGCTTACGGGACAGGGTTTACGAGCAGTACTTC. Encoded protein: CASSLRDRVYEQYF.

This clone occurred a few times. The chain recombines TRBV6-1 with TRBJ1-5; 8 positions match TRBD1. The junction had 3 bases not matched to a gene; V was cut back by 2 bases and J by 6 bases. Per the germline V gene, CDR1 is MNHNS and CDR2 is SASEGT. The CDR3 length is 14 residues. In DNA, the CDR3 is TGTGCCAGCAGTGAACAGGGGGCTATTCAGCCCCAGCATTTT. This translates into CASSEQGAIQPQHF.

The V and J genes are TRBV5-1 and TRBJ2-7; 7 positions agree with TRBD2. V lost 0 bases to trimming and J lost 5 bases; unmatched junction nucleotides: 5. This CDR3 is 14 amino acids long. The germline V gene encodes CDR1 SGHRS and CDR2 YFSETQ. The CDR3 reads CASSLAGGGNEQYF. Here the CDR3 DNA reads TGCGCCAGCAGCTTGGCGGGAGGAGGAAACGAGCAGTACTTC.

This clone has more than one count but fewer than ten. V gene TRBV19 combines with J gene TRBJ1-2, with TRBD1 matching 10 bases. The CDR3 consists of 14 residues. Germline V gene lookup returns CDR1 LNHDA and CDR2 SQIVND (reference sequence). After removal of 7 bases from V and 1 base from J, the junction contained 3 bases not matched to a gene. CDR3 DNA: TGTGCCAGTACTCGGACAGGGGGTAACTATGGCTACACCTTC. Protein sequence: CASTRTGGNYGYTF.